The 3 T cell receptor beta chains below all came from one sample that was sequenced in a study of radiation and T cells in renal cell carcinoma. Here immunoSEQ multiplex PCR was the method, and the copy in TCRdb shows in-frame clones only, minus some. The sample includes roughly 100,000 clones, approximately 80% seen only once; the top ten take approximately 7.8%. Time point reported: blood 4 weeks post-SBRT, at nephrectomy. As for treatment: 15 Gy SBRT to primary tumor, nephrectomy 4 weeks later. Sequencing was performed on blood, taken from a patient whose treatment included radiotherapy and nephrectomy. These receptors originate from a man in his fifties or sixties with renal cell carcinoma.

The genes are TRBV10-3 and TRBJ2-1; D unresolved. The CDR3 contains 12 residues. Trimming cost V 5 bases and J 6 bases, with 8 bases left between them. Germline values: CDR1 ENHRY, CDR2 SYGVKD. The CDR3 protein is CAISRSLNEQFF. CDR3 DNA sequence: TGTGCCATCAGTCGGTCCCTCAATGAGCAGTTCTTC.

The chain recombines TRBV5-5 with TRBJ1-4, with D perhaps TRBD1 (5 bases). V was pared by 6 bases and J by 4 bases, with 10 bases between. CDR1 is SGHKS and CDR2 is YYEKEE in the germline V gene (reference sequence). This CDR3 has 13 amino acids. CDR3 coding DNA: TGTGCCAGCACCACGACAGTTAATGAAAAACTGTTTTTT. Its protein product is CASTTTVNEKLFF.

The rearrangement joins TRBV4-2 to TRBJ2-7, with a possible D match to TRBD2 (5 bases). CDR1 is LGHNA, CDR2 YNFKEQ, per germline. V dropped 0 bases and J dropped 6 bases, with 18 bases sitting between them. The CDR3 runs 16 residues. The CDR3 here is CASSQDRGVWDSEQYF. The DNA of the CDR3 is TGTGCCAGCAGCCAAGACCGGGGTGTCTGGGATAGCGAGCAGTACTTC.